A single sample gave rise to the 5 T cell receptor beta chains below, sequenced in a study of cytomegalovirus exposure and HLA in healthy donors. PCR employed 60 Vbeta and 13 Jbeta primers. The table came from immunoSEQ multiplex PCR; TCRdb's copy has only in-frame clones and leaves some out. Counted here are about 160,000 clones, 80% to 85% occurring once; the ten biggest clones make up 1%. The sample was PBMCs. The receptors were sampled from a man in his thirties or forties in good health and CMV-seronegative.

The chain carries TRBV28 and TRBJ2-7; tentative D call: TRBD2 (6 bases). V was clipped by 5 bases and J by 0 bases, with 14 bases between them. Germline CDR1 is MDHEN and CDR2 is SYDVKM. The CDR3 is 15 amino acids. CDR3 loop: CASSADRDFSYEQYF. In DNA, the CDR3 is TGTGCCAGCAGTGCCGACCGGGACTTCTCCTACGAGCAGTACTTC.

V usage is TRBV27 and J usage is TRBJ2-7; 9 nucleotides agree with TRBD2. The CDR3 sequence is 16 residues long. V lost 5 bases to trimming and J lost 0 bases; unmatched junction nucleotides: 8. In germline, CDR1 is MNHEY, CDR2 SMNVEV (reference sequence). The CDR3 region is CASSPSSGVASYEQYF. As DNA, the CDR3 is TGTGCCAGCAGTCCGTCTAGCGGGGTGGCCTCCTACGAGCAGTACTTC.

J is TRBJ2-3 and V is TRBV5-1, with 7 bases that match TRBD2. The V and J ends lost 0 bases and 4 bases, in that order; junction bases with no gene match: 14. From germline, CDR1 is SGHRS and CDR2 YFSETQ. This CDR3 has 18 residues. CDR3 sequence reads: CASSLGGSGAVYADTQYF. For the CDR3, the DNA is TGCGCCAGCAGCTTGGGGGGGAGCGGGGCCGTATACGCAGATACGCAGTATTTT.

The chain joins TRBV30 to TRBJ1-1; tentative D call: TRBD1 (6 bases). V lost 2 bases and J 0 bases, leaving 16 bases between the germline ends. Germline V gene data show CDR1 as GTSNPN and CDR2 as SVGIG (reference sequence). This CDR3 region has 16 residues. For the CDR3, the DNA is TGTGCCTGGAGTAAGGGACCGACAGGCTTGAACACTGAAGCTTTCTTT. It is translated as CAWSKGPTGLNTEAFF.

This chain uses TRBV6-5 with TRBJ2-1, with TRBD1 matching 7 bases. The V gene's germline CDR1 is MNHEY and CDR2 SVGAGI. The trim removed 0 bases at V and 15 bases at J, leaving 11 bases unmatched. CDR3 length equals 14 residues. The CDR3 protein is CASSYSRWTGRGFF. CDR3 sequence (DNA): TGTGCCAGCAGTTACTCGCGCTGGACAGGTCGGGGGTTCTTC.